These 8 T cell receptor beta chains originate from one sample sequenced in a study of CD8+CD57+ T cells in acquired aplastic anemia. The patients chosen for sequencing had shown expansion of CD8+CD57+ cells (detected by flow cytometry). The TCR beta profiling, which covered VDJ combination and CDR3 sequence, was carried out using genomic DNA as the template. TCRdb reanalysed the reads using MiXCR and keeps one entry per CDR3 protein. The sample lists about 43,000 distinct CDR3 sequences; roughly 69% were seen once. Material for sequencing was sorted CD4+, CD8+, or CD8+CD57+ T cells (not recorded which) from PBMCs. Every receptor here comes from a human donor with aplastic anemia.

J is TRBJ1-2 and V is TRBV2, with no clear D. Germline V lookup: CDR1 SNHLY, CDR2 FYNNEI. The CDR3 runs 13 residues. V lost 3 bases to trimming and J lost 0 bases, with 5 bases between them. This CDR3 is CASSDGPNYGYTF. CDR3 sequence (DNA): TGTGCCAGCAGTGACGGACCTAACTATGGCTACACCTTC.

This chain links TRBV29-1 with TRBJ2-7; D might be TRBD1 (6 bases). V was trimmed by 3 bases and J by 0 bases, leaving 18 bases between them. This CDR3 is 16 amino acids long. Germline CDR1 is SQVTM and CDR2 is ANQGSEA. The CDR3 DNA follows: TGCAGCGTTGAGGGGGCCGGCTCCTCCTTCTCCTACGAGCAGTACTTC. Protein: CSVEGAGSSFSYEQYF.

This clonotype was found once. The chain recombines TRBV6-1 with TRBJ1-5; D might be TRBD1 (6 bases). The CDR3 is 14 amino acids. CDR1 and CDR2 (germline): MNHNS, SASEGT. Trimming removed 5 bases at V and 7 bases at J, with 15 bases between. The CDR3 coding sequence is TGTGCCAGCAGTCAGAGGGGGATCGAACAGCCCCAGCATTTT. Its translation is CASSQRGIEQPQHF.

The chain carries TRBV25-1 and TRBJ2-4, with 7 positions matching TRBD1. Trimming at V came to 4 bases and at J to 1 base, leaving 1 base not matched to a gene. This CDR3 contains 14 residues. The V gene's germline CDR1 is MGHDK and CDR2 SYGVNS. CDR3 amino acids: CASSVTGAKNIQYF. CDR3 bases: TGTGCCAGCAGTGTGACAGGGGCCAAAAACATTCAGTACTTC.

The rearrangement uses TRBV7-8 and TRBJ1-3, with D unclear. CDR3 length equals 16 residues. In germline, CDR1 is SGHVS, CDR2 FQNEAQ. Trimming pared 3 bases from V and 0 bases from J, leaving 12 bases between. The CDR3 loop is CASSFNRPHSGNTIYF. The CDR3, as DNA: TGTGCCAGCAGCTTTAATCGACCGCACTCTGGAAACACCATATATTTT. The variable domain in full, with the rest retrieved from reference TRBV7-8 and TRBJ1-3, is GAGVSQSPRYKVAKRGQDVALRCDPISGHVSLFWYQQALGQGPEFLTYFQNEAQLDKSGLPSDRFFAERPEGSVSTLKIQRTQQEDSAVYLCASSFNRPHSGNTIYFGEGSWLTVV.

The chain uses TRBV2 and TRBJ2-7; 10 bases align to TRBD2. The J segment lost 3 bases and the V segment lost 2 bases, leaving 10 bases of the junction unmatched. The CDR3 contains 17 residues. CDR1 SNHLY and CDR2 FYNNEI come from the germline V gene. The CDR3 loop is CASSEWGPLAGVYEQYF. The CDR3 DNA is TGTGCCAGCAGTGAATGGGGGCCCCTAGCGGGGGTCTACGAGCAGTACTTC.

This chain uses TRBV20-1 with TRBJ1-5, with D perhaps TRBD1 (6 bases). This CDR3 spans 16 amino acids. Germline V lookup: CDR1 DFQATT, CDR2 SNEGSKA (reference sequence). V was cut by 6 bases and J by 2 bases, with 20 bases left in between. CDR3 bases: TGCAGTGCCATCCGTCCGGGGGGCAGTGGCAATCAGCCCCAGCATTTT. Translation gives CSAIRPGGSGNQPQHF.

The DNA for the CDR3 is TGTGCCACCAGCAGTGGGGGGACTTTGAGCTCCTACAATGAGCAGTTCTTC. Its protein product is CATSSGGTLSSYNEQFF. The chain is built from TRBV15 and TRBJ2-1; tentative D call: TRBD2 (6 bases). V was trimmed by 3 bases and J by 0 bases, leaving 15 bases between them. Per germline, CDR1 LNHNV and CDR2 YYDKDF (reference sequence). The CDR3 length is 17 residues.